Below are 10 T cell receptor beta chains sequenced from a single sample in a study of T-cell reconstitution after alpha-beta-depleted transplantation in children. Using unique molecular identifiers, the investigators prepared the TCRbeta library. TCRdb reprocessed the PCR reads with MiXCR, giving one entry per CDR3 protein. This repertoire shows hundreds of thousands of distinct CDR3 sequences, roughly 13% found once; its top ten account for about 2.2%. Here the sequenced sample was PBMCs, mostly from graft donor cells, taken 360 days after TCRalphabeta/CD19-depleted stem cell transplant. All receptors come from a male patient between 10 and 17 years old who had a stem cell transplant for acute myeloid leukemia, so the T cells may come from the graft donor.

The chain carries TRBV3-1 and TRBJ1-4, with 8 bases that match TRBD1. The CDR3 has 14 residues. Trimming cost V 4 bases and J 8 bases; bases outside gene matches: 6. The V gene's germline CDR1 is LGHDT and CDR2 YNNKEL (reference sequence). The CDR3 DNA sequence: TGTGCCAGCAGCCGGACAGGGCCCTTGGAAAAACTGTTTTTT. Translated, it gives CASSRTGPLEKLFF.

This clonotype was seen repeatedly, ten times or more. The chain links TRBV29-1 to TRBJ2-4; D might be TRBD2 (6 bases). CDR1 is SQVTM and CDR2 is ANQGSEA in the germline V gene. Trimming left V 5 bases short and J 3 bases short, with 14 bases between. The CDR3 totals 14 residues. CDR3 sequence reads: CSVRAREDKNIQYF. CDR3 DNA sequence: TGCAGCGTTCGTGCCAGGGAGGACAAAAACATTCAGTACTTC. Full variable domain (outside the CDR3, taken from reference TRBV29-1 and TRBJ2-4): SAVISQKPSRDICQRGTSLTIQCQVDSQVTMMFWYRQQPGQSLTLIATANQGSEATYESGFVIDKFPISRPNLTFSTLTVSNMSPEDSSIYLCSVRAREDKNIQYFGAGTRLSVL.

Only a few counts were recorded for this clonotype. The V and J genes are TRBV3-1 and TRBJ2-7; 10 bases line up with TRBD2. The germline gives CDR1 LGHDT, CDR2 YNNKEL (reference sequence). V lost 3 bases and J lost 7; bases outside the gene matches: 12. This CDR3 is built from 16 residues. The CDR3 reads CASSHMLAGVVWEQYF. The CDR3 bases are TGTGCCAGCAGCCATATGCTAGCGGGAGTGGTCTGGGAGCAGTACTTC.

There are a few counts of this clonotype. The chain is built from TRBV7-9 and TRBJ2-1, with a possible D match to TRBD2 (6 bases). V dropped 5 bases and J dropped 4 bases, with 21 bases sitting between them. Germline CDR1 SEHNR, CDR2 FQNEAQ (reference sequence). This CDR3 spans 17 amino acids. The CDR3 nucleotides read TGTGCCAGCAGCCCACCGCAGGCGGGGAATGCATACAATGAGCAGTTCTTC. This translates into CASSPPQAGNAYNEQFF.

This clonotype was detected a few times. The CDR3 reads CATSDLRLSSEQFF. In nucleotides, the CDR3 is TGTGCCACCAGTGATTTGAGGCTTTCCAGTGAGCAGTTCTTC. This rearrangement joins TRBV24-1 to TRBJ2-1; D uncertain. The germline gives CDR1 KGHDR, CDR2 SFDVKD. This CDR3 has 14 amino acids. The V end was cut by 0 bases, the J end by 9 bases, with 11 bases between.

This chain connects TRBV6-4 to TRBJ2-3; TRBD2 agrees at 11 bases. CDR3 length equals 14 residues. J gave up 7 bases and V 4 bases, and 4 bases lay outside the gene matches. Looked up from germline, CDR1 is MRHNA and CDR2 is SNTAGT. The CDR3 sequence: CASSAGTSGYTQYF. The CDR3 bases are TGTGCCAGCAGTGCCGGGACTAGCGGTTATACGCAGTATTTT.

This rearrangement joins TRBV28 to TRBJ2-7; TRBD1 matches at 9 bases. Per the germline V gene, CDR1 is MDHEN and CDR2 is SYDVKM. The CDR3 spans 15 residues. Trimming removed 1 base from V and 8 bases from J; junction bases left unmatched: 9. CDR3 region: CASSLFPTGGNKQYF. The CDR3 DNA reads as TGTGCCAGCAGTTTATTTCCCACAGGGGGCAATAAGCAGTACTTC.

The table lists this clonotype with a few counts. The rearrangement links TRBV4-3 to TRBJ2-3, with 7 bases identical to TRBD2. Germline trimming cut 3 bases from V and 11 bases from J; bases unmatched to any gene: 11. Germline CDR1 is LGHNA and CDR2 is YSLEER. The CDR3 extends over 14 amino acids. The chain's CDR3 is CASSHPGSGTRQYF. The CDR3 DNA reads TGCGCCAGCAGCCATCCGGGAAGCGGGACTCGGCAGTATTTT.

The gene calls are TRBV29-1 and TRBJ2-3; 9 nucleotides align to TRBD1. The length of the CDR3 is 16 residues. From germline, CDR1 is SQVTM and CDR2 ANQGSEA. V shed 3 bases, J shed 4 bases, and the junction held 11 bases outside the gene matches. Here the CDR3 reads CSVDELQGAQPDTQYF. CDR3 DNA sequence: TGCAGCGTTGACGAATTACAGGGGGCGCAGCCAGATACGCAGTATTTT.

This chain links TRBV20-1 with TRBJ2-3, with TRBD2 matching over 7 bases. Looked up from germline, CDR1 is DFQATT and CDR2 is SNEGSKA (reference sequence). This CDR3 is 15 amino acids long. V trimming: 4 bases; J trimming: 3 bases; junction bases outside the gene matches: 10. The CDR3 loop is CSAIRPGGRTDTQYF. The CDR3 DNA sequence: TGCAGTGCTATACGTCCGGGCGGGAGAACAGATACGCAGTATTTT.